This T cell receptor (beta chain) was recorded in a study of T cell repertoires in cytomegalovirus infection. V shed 4 bases and J 6 bases; nucleotides not matched to a gene: 8. Per germline, CDR1 SEHNR and CDR2 FQNEAQ (reference sequence). This CDR3 has 15 amino acids. TCRdb analysed the reads with MiXCR anew, one entry per CDR3 protein. Of about 900,000 distinct CDR3 sequences in the sample, 31% were seen once. Turning to this clonotype: Its antigen is not known.

The sample consisted of cultured CD8+ T cells from PBMCs, taken from culture after CMV antigen stimulation. This TCR came from a human donor in good health (CMV status not recorded). Some clones in this sample may be carry-over from other donors' samples. This chain connects TRBV7-9 to TRBJ1-5, with 8 bases matching TRBD1. As DNA, the CDR3 is TGTGCCAGCAGCTCCGGACAGGGCTCGATTCAGCCCCAGCATTTT. Its translation is CASSSGQGSIQPQHF.